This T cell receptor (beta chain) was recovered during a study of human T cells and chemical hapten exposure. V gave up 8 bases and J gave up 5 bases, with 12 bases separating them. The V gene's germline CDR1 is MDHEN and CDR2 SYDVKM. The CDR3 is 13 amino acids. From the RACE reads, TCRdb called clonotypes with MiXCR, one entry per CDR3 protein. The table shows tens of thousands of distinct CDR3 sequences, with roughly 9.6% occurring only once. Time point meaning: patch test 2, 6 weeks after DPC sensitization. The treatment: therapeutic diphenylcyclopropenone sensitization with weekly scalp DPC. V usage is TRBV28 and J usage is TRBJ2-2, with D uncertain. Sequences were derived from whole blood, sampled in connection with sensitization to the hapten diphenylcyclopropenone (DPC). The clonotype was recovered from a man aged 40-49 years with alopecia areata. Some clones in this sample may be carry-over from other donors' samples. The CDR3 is CASDGRLTGELFF. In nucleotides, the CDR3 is TGTGCCAGCGATGGCCGTCTAACCGGGGAGCTGTTTTTT.